The next 27 T cell receptor beta chains were all read from a single sample in a study of shared clonotypes between healthy human individuals. Clones were read by immunoSEQ multiplex PCR, and TCRdb kept only the in-frame ones, dropping some. The data contain 2 million to 2.5 million clones, approximately 94% of them singletons. Positive CCR7 selection of CD45RO-negative cells yielded the naive CD8 cells, and terminally differentiated effector memory CD45RA+ cells were excluded. Material for sequencing was naive CD8+ T cells from PBMCs. The receptors were sampled from a man aged 18 to 29 in good health. Some clones in this sample may be carry-over from other donors' samples.

This clone showed up just once. Other nucleotide sequences from this sample produce the same CDR3. This chain links TRBV6-5 with TRBJ1-4, with D possibly being TRBD1 (5 bases). This CDR3 is built from 14 residues. Trimming took off 2 bases at V and 8 bases at J, with 12 bases between the two ends. Germline CDR1 MNHEY, CDR2 SVGAGI. The CDR3 DNA reads as TGTGCCAGCAGTTACGGGCAGGGAGGAGAAAAACTGTTTTTT. Translating it yields CASSYGQGGEKLFF.

The V gene is TRBV13, the J gene TRBJ1-4, with 8 bases that match TRBD1. Germline V lookup: CDR1 PRHDT, CDR2 FYEKMQ (reference sequence). V shed 4 bases and J 2 bases; nucleotides not matched to a gene: 6. The CDR3 totals 16 residues. The CDR3 loop reads CASSSNQGATNEKLFF. The CDR3 nucleotides are TGTGCCAGCAGCTCAAACCAGGGGGCGACTAATGAAAAACTGTTTTTT.

The chain recombines TRBV29-1 with TRBJ2-3; 7 positions match TRBD1. The CDR3 covers 13 residues. After removal of 4 bases from V and 3 bases from J, the junction contained 4 bases not matched to a gene. Germline CDR1 and CDR2: SQVTM and ANQGSEA. Written as DNA, the CDR3 is TGCAGCGTTGGACAGGGCTTTACAGATACGCAGTATTTT. Protein product: CSVGQGFTDTQYF.

The chain links TRBV7-3 to TRBJ2-1; possibly TRBD2 for D (6 bases). The CDR3 loop spans 14 amino acids. Germline CDR1 SGHTA, CDR2 FQGTGA. V shed 5 bases and J shed 6 bases, with 14 bases lying between them. The CDR3 spells CASSPSTEGNEQFF. The CDR3 DNA reads as TGTGCCAGCAGCCCCTCAACGGAGGGCAATGAGCAGTTCTTC.

The CDR3 DNA sequence: TGTGCCAGCTCACCCGAGGCCCGGCTCTCCTACAATGAGCAGTTCTTC. Its protein is CASSPEARLSYNEQFF. The gene calls are TRBV18 and TRBJ2-1; the D is unclear. Germline V CDR1 and CDR2: KGHSH, LQKENI. The CDR3 consists of 16 residues. V was shortened by 3 bases and J by 0 bases, with 12 bases between the two germline ends.

J is TRBJ2-2 and V is TRBV7-9, with TRBD2 identical over 8 bases. The ends lost 5 bases at V and 4 bases at J; junction bases unmatched: 6. CDR3 size: 15 residues. Germline lookup yields CDR1 SEHNR and CDR2 FQNEAQ (reference sequence). CDR3 coding DNA: TGTGCCAGCAGCCCCTATGCGGGGGGCACCGGGGAGCTGTTTTTT. Amino acid sequence: CASSPYAGGTGELFF.

Details on this clone: A junction boundary mismatches the germline segment, possibly from a read error. CDR3 in DNA: TGTGCCTGGGGCGACCCTTCCAAGGGGAATTTT. It specifies CAWGDPSKGNF. The rearrangement links TRBV30 to TRBJ1-3; D perhaps matches TRBD1 (5 bases). In germline, CDR1 is GTSNPN, CDR2 SVGIG (reference sequence). The CDR3 contains 11 residues.

The CDR3 loop is CASSASSGGYNEQFF. For the CDR3, the DNA is TGCGCCAGCAGTGCTTCTAGCGGGGGGTACAATGAGCAGTTCTTC. The chain combines TRBV10-2 with TRBJ2-1, with 11 bases matching TRBD2. This CDR3 is 15 amino acids long. The trim removed 4 bases at V and 4 bases at J, leaving 3 bases unmatched. Per the germline V gene, CDR1 is WSHSY and CDR2 is SAAADI.

The chain links TRBV11-3 to TRBJ2-1, with 8 bases lining up with TRBD2. The V segment lost 1 base and the J segment 1 base; nucleotides outside the gene matches: 3. The CDR3 extends over 16 amino acids. Germline CDR1 is SGHNT and CDR2 is YENEEA. This chain's CDR3 is CASSLVSGGSYNEQFF. CDR3 coding DNA: TGTGCCAGCAGCTTAGTCAGCGGGGGTTCCTACAATGAGCAGTTCTTC.

The chain is built from TRBV19 and TRBJ2-2; tentative D call: TRBD1 (6 bases). In germline, CDR1 is LNHDA, CDR2 SQIVND (reference sequence). The ends were cut back, 1 base at V and 4 bases at J, with 7 bases in the middle. The CDR3 extends over 14 amino acids. CDR3 nucleotides: TGTGCCAGTAGTATAGGGACAGTCACCGGGGAGCTGTTTTTT. Residues: CASSIGTVTGELFF.

This chain's CDR3 is CASSQRSGSYNEQFF. CDR3 sequence (DNA): TGTGCCAGCAGCCAACGAAGCGGGAGCTACAATGAGCAGTTCTTC. J is TRBJ2-1 and V is TRBV4-2, with TRBD2 identical over 8 bases. V was pared by 2 bases and J by 3 bases, with 3 bases of the junction left unmatched. Germline V CDR1 and CDR2: LGHNA, YNFKEQ. This CDR3 is 15 amino acids long.

As concerns this clone: The sample holds other DNA sequences that translate to the same CDR3. V usage is TRBV9 and J usage is TRBJ1-5; tentative D call: TRBD1 (6 bases). Deletions cut 0 bases from V and 1 base from J, with 8 bases between. The CDR3 is 15 residues long. CDR1 and CDR2 (germline): SGDLS, YYNGEE. This chain's CDR3 is CASSVAGASNQPQHF. Here the CDR3 DNA reads TGTGCCAGCAGCGTAGCGGGGGCCAGCAATCAGCCCCAGCATTTT.

The chain combines TRBV29-1 with TRBJ2-5; 9 bases are a match to TRBD1. Germline trimming cut 4 bases from V and 5 bases from J; bases unmatched to any gene: 14. This CDR3 is 16 amino acids long. From germline, CDR1 is SQVTM and CDR2 ANQGSEA. The DNA for the CDR3 is TGCAGCGTTGGGGGGACAGGGAAAACTGTACGGGAGACCCAGTACTTC. Protein: CSVGGTGKTVRETQYF.

V and J are TRBV7-2 and TRBJ1-5; maybe TRBD1 (6 bases). Germline-derived CDR1 and CDR2 are SGHTA and FQGNSA. The ends were cut back, 1 base at V and 3 bases at J, with 16 bases in the middle. The CDR3 spans 17 residues. CDR3 DNA: TGTGCCAGCAGCTTAGGGGGGCTCGGAGGGTCCAATCAGCCCCAGCATTTT. Its translation is CASSLGGLGGSNQPQHF.

This clone was seen more than once but under ten times. V is TRBV7-3 and J is TRBJ2-1, with 8 bases fitting TRBD2. With V trimmed by 3 bases and J by 7 bases, 5 bases remained unmatched. The germline CDR1 and CDR2 sequences are SGHTA and FQGTGA. This CDR3 has 14 residues. The CDR3 sequence is CASSLGLGGNEQFF. The CDR3 DNA is TGTGCCAGCAGCTTGGGACTAGGGGGAAATGAGCAGTTCTTC.

J is TRBJ2-7 and V is TRBV5-1; 11 bases align to TRBD2. J was trimmed by 3 bases and V by 2 bases; bases with no gene match: 4. Germline CDR1 is SGHRS and CDR2 is YFSETQ. The CDR3 has 15 residues. The CDR3 region is CASSLLAGAFYEQYF. The CDR3 coding sequence is TGCGCCAGCAGCTTACTAGCGGGAGCCTTCTACGAGCAGTACTTC.

The genes are TRBV6-1 and TRBJ1-2; D gene unclear. V was cut by 3 bases and J by 3 bases, with 2 bases left in between. Germline CDR1 reads MNHNS; CDR2 reads SASEGT. The CDR3 covers 11 residues. CDR3 region: CASSEDYGYTF. The CDR3 DNA is TGTGCCAGCAGTGAGGACTATGGCTACACCTTC.

The CDR3 sequence: CASSLGWREGRDTQYF. The CDR3 coding sequence is TGTGCCAGCAGCTTAGGATGGCGGGAGGGCCGAGATACGCAGTATTTT. The chain joins TRBV11-3 to TRBJ2-3, with 9 nucleotides matching TRBD2. The ends lost 1 base at V and 5 bases at J; junction bases unmatched: 7. The V gene's germline CDR1 is SGHNT and CDR2 YENEEA. The CDR3 length is 16 residues.

The J gene is TRBJ1-1, the V gene TRBV7-8; TRBD1 might be the D (5 bases). Germline V gene data show CDR1 as SGHVS and CDR2 as FQNEAQ. Trimming pared 5 bases from V and 3 bases from J, leaving 19 bases between. The CDR3 covers 16 residues. In DNA form, the CDR3 reads TGTGCCAGCAGCGCCTGGGGGGGAGGGATTGACACTGAAGCTTTCTTT. This encodes CASSAWGGGIDTEAFF. The full variable domain, in which reference TRBV7-8 and TRBJ1-1 provide the parts outside the CDR3, is GAGVSQSPRYKVAKRGQDVALRCDPISGHVSLFWYQQALGQGPEFLTYFQNEAQLDKSGLPSDRFFAERPEGSVSTLKIQRTQQEDSAVYLCASSAWGGGIDTEAFFGQGTRLTVV.

V gene TRBV9 combines with J gene TRBJ2-7; 8 bases are a match to TRBD2. V was pared by 0 bases and J by 7 bases, with 6 bases of the junction left unmatched. Germline V gene sequence: CDR1 SGDLS, CDR2 YYNGEE. This CDR3 is 14 amino acids long. The CDR3 region is CASSVGSGRKEQYF. The DNA of the CDR3 is TGTGCCAGCAGCGTAGGCAGCGGGAGAAAGGAGCAGTACTTC.

Only one count was recorded for this clone. V and J are TRBV12-5 and TRBJ2-7, with 11 bases identical to TRBD2. V gave up 4 bases and J gave up 2 bases; unmatched junction bases: 4. CDR1 is LGHNT, CDR2 FRNRAP, per germline. CDR3 length equals 15 residues. The CDR3 sequence is CASGSILAGAYEQYF. The CDR3 DNA reads as TGTGCTAGTGGTTCGATACTAGCGGGAGCCTACGAGCAGTACTTC.

The rearrangement links TRBV27 to TRBJ1-4; D not resolved. In germline, CDR1 is MNHEY, CDR2 SMNVEV (reference sequence). V lost 2 bases and J lost 7, with 11 bases in between. This CDR3 region has 14 residues. DNA for the CDR3: TGTGCCAGCAGTTTAGTCCGGGAGGGTGAAAAACTGTTTTTT. It translates to CASSLVREGEKLFF.

The CDR3 DNA sequence: TGTGCCAGCAGCTTACGCGTGGTAGTCGGCTATGGCTACACCTTC. Translation: CASSLRVVVGYGYTF. V usage is TRBV7-7 and J usage is TRBJ1-2; D unclear. Trimming cost V 2 bases and J 4 bases, with 14 bases left between them. The CDR3 extends over 15 amino acids. From germline, CDR1 is SSHAT and CDR2 FNYEAQ (reference sequence).

The chain employs TRBV29-1 and TRBJ2-1; D unresolved. V gave up 4 bases and J gave up 9 bases, with 7 bases separating them. Germline values: CDR1 SQVTM, CDR2 ANQGSEA. The CDR3 has 10 residues. This CDR3 is CSVALREQFF. The CDR3 DNA reads as TGCAGCGTTGCATTACGTGAGCAGTTCTTC.

The chain recombines TRBV7-6 with TRBJ2-1; 14 bases fit TRBD2. There are 18 residues in the CDR3. Germline loops: CDR1 SGHVS, CDR2 FNYEAQ. J lost 6 bases, V lost 5 bases, and 12 bases had no gene match. Here the CDR3 reads CASSELPGLAGAGNEQFF. The CDR3 nucleotides are TGTGCCAGCAGCGAACTCCCGGGACTAGCGGGAGCCGGCAATGAGCAGTTCTTC.

This chain links TRBV4-3 with TRBJ2-7; 10 nucleotides agree with TRBD1. The CDR3 spans 14 residues. With V trimmed by 4 bases and J by 5 bases, 5 bases remained unmatched. CDR1 and CDR2 from the germline V gene are LGHNA and YSLEER. The CDR3 coding sequence is TGCGCCAGCAGCCGAACGACAGGGGGCCACGAGCAGTACTTC. As protein: CASSRTTGGHEQYF.

The rearrangement joins TRBV4-2 to TRBJ2-1; 11 positions agree with TRBD2. After removal of 1 base from V and 5 bases from J, the junction contained 16 bases not matched to a gene. Germline lookup yields CDR1 LGHNA and CDR2 YNFKEQ. The CDR3 runs to 20 residues. As DNA, the CDR3 is TGTGCCAGCAGCCAAGCTGTCGTGACTAGCGGGACAGTGGGTGACAATGAGCAGTTCTTC. It yields the protein CASSQAVVTSGTVGDNEQFF.